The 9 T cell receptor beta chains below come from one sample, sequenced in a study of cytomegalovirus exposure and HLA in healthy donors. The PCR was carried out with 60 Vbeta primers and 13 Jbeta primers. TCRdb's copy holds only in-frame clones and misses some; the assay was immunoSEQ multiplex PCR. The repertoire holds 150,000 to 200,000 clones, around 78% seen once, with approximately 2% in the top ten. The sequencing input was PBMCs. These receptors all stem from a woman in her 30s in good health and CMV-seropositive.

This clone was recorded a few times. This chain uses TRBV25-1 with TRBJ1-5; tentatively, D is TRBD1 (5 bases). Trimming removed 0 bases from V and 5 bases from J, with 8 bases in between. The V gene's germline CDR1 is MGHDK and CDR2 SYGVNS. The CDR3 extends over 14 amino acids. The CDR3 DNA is TGTGCCAGCAGTGAATATACGGGGGATCAGCCCCAGCATTTT. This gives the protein CASSEYTGDQPQHF.

CDR3 sequence (DNA): TGTGCCAGCAGTTTATACGGCGGGGGGCGGTCAGATACGCAGTATTTT. This gives the protein CASSLYGGGRSDTQYF. The rearrangement uses TRBV28 and TRBJ2-3; the match to TRBD2 covers 8 bases. The CDR3 extends over 16 amino acids. V shed 1 base, J shed 4 bases, and the junction held 7 bases outside the gene matches. Germline values: CDR1 MDHEN, CDR2 SYDVKM. Supplemented by reference TRBV28 and TRBJ2-3, the full variable domain reads DVKVTQSSRYLVKRTGEKVFLECVQDMDHENMFWYRQDPGLGLRLIYFSYDVKMKEKGDIPEGYSVSREKKERFSLILESASTNQTSMYLCASSLYGGGRSDTQYFGPGTRLTVL.

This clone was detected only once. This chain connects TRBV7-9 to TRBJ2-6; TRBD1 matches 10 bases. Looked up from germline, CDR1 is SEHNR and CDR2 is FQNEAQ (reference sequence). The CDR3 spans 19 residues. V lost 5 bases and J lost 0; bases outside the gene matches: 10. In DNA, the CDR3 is TGTGCCAGCAGCGTCGACAGGGGGCTTGAGGTCTCTGGGGCCAACGTCCTGACTTTC. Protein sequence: CASSVDRGLEVSGANVLTF. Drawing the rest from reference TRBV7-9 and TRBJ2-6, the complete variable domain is DTGVSQNPRHKITKRGQNVTFRCDPISEHNRLYWYRQTLGQGPEFLTYFQNEAQLEKSRLLSDRFSAERPKGSFSTLEIQRTEQGDSAMYLCASSVDRGLEVSGANVLTFGAGSRLTVL.

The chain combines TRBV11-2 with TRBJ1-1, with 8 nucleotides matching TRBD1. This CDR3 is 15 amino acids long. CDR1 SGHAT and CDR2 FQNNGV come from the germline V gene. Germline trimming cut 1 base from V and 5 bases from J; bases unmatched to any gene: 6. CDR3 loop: CASSLGTGMVTEAFF. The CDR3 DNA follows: TGTGCCAGCAGCTTAGGGACAGGGATGGTGACTGAAGCTTTCTTT.

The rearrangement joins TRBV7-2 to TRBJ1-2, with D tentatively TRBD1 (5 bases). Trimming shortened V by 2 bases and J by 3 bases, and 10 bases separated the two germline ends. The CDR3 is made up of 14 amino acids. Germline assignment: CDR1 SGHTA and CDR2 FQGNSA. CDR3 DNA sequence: TGTGCCAGCAGCTTAAGGGGTCAGGACTATGGCTACACCTTC. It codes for CASSLRGQDYGYTF.

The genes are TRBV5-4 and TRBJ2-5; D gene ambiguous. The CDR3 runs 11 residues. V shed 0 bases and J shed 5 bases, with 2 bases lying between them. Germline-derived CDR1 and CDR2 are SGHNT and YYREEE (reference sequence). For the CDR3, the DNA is TGTGCCAGCAGCTTGGCGGAGACCCAGTACTTC. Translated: CASSLAETQYF.

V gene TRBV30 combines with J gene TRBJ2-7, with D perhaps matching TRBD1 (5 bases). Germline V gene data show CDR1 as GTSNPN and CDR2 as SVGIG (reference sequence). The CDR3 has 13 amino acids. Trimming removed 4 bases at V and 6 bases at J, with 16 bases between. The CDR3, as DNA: TGTGCCTGGAACCTAGGGGTTCCCTCCGAGCAGTACTTC. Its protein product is CAWNLGVPSEQYF.

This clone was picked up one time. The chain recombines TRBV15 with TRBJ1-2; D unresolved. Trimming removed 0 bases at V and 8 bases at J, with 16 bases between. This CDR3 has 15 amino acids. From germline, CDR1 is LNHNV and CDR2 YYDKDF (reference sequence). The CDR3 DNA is TGTGCCACCAGCAGAGACAAGGAGGCCCCGGACGGCTACACCTTC. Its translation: CATSRDKEAPDGYTF.

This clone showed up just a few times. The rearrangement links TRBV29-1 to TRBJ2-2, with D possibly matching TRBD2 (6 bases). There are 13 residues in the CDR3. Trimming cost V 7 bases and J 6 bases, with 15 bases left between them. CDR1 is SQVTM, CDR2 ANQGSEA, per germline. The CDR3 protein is CSAVTSSSGELFF. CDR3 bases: TGCAGCGCTGTGACTAGTAGTTCCGGGGAGCTGTTTTTT.